This TCR beta chain was sequenced in a study of T cell responses to AZD1222 COVID-19 vaccine. V lost 4 bases to trimming and J lost 8 bases; unmatched junction nucleotides: 7. The CDR3 consists of 13 residues. Germline V CDR1 and CDR2: MNHNY, SVGAGI (reference sequence). Sequencing used immunoSEQ multiplex PCR; TCRdb keeps in-frame clones, though not all of them. Here the sample spans 95,000 to 150,000 clones, roughly 90% being singletons. The rearrangement uses TRBV6-6 and TRBJ1-2; 7 nucleotides match TRBD1. The receptor was isolated from an adult in good health. This specimen was peripheral blood, taken on day 0 of AZD1222 vaccination. The CDR3 region is CASSSQTGLGYTF. The CDR3 DNA reads as TGTGCCAGCAGTTCGCAGACAGGGTTAGGCTACACCTTC.